This T cell receptor (beta chain) was sequenced during a study of monozygotic twins with inflammatory bowel disease (dated by TCRdb to the late 2010s). About the study as a whole: The complete study included approximately 28 monozygotic twin pairs: 19 IBD-discordant Danish pairs and nine German pairs, of which four were IBD-concordant and five were IBD-discordant. The search for disease-associated traits relied mainly on comparing, within discordant pairs, IBD patients with their genetically identical healthy co-twins. Each individual had, on average, about 151 000 unique TCRalpha sequences and 181 000 unique TCRbeta sequences available for analysis. Beyond this particular receptor, the publication reports: Because patients received different immunosuppressive treatments, the repertoires may have picked up extra background noise and variability between individuals. The analysis was unable to tell apart different T cell subtypes. Compared with healthy twins, IBD patients had fewer clonotypes in common with other individuals, a difference most pronounced in patients showing signs of disease activity. TCRbeta repertoire diversity, by inverse Simpson index, was decreased in IBD patients compared with their healthy co-twins. The results gave no support for a single strong signal or clonotype linked to IBD. Concordant and discordant twins showed no difference in repertoire similarity, possibly because of limited statistical power.

Library prep was done by 5' RACE. Each TCR library was prepared from about 3.5 ug of total RNA. For each sample, cDNA synthesis was carried out in eight separate reactions using SMARTScribe reverse transcriptase. During cDNA synthesis, template switching was used to introduce unique molecular identifiers that contained a 6-nucleotide sample barcode. Two nested PCRs of approximately 16 and 9 cycles amplified the TCRalpha and TCRbeta cDNA, and bead purification followed each PCR. Before amplification, the cDNA was treated with uracil DNA-glycosylase and purified using the QIAquick PCR purification kit. In the second PCR, Illumina TruSeq-compatible adapters and sample-specific barcodes were added. TapeStation and Qubit were used to check library quality and concentration, and about 4.5 ng of each library was pooled. Sequencing of pooled libraries was carried out on an Illumina HiSeq2500 single-index Rapid Run using 2 x 100 bp reads and custom sequencing primers. Per the source publication's procedure: MiGEC version 1.2.6 was used for UMI-based consensus assembly to correct PCR and sequencing errors. V(D)J alignment, clonotype assembly and CDR3 extraction were performed with MiXCR version 2.1.1. To normalise gene usage, clonotype sharing and MAIT/NKT TCR abundance, the top 1000, 10 000 and 20 000 clonotypes in each sample were analysed. Diversity was computed as the inverse Simpson index with the vegan R package after downsampling to 27 000 UMIs. Paired Mann-Whitney U tests on discordant twin pairs were used, with Benjamini-Hochberg multiple-testing correction. TCRdb reprocessed the reads and provides one entry for every CDR3 protein sequence; no DNA is given. What appears here as the V and J calls and clone size reflects TCRdb's work, not the paper's. The table kept for this sample lists 170,000 or so distinct CDR3 sequences. The biggest ten clones account for less than 7.5% of the sample.

The CDR3 sequence holds 12 residues, the cysteine and phenylalanine included. Nucleotide data are not available. CDR1 LNHDA and CDR2 SQIVND were looked up in the germline V gene (reference sequence). Note on this clonotype: What antigen it recognizes has not been identified.

From each donor, an approximately 2.5 ml peripheral blood sample was drawn into PAXgene tubes and stored at -80 degrees C. Without any T cell sorting, total RNA was extracted from whole blood using the PAXgene blood miRNA kit on an automated QIAcube. Peripheral blood from monozygotic twin pairs, either concordant or discordant for inflammatory bowel disease, underwent deep TCRalpha and TCRbeta repertoire profiling that used unique molecular barcoding. For every twin pair, smoking habits were documented, and each individual was categorised as a current, former or never smoker. Sample: blood. This receptor was taken from a human donor with ulcerative colitis or Crohn's disease, or a healthy co-twin of an affected twin (not recorded which). Rearrangement joined TRBV19 to TRBJ2-7. The CDR3 region reads CASSIDAREQYF.